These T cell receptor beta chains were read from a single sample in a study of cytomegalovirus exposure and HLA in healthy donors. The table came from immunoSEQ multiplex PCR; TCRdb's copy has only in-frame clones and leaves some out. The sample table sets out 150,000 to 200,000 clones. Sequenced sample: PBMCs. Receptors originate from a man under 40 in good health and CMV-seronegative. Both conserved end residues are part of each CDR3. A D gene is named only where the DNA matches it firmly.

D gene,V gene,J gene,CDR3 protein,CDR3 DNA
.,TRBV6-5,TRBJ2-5,CASSTRRGPQYF,TGTGCCAGCAGTACCCGGAGAGGGCCCCAGTACTTC
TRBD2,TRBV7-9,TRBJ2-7,CASSPHSRREFYEQYF,TGTGCCAGCAGCCCCCATAGTCGGCGGGAGTTCTACGAGCAGTACTTC
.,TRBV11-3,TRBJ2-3,CASSLHPGGGDTQYF,TGTGCCAGCAGCTTACACCCTGGGGGCGGGGATACGCAGTATTTT
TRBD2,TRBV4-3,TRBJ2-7,CASSQDWGGLFYEQYF,TGCGCCAGCAGCCAAGACTGGGGAGGGCTCTTCTACGAGCAGTACTTC
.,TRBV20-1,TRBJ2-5,CSASGRETQYF,TGCAGTGCTAGCGGGAGAGAGACCCAGTACTTC
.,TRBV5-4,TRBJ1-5,CASSSKGGTPQPQHF,TGTGCCAGCAGCTCGAAGGGAGGCACACCACAGCCCCAGCATTTT
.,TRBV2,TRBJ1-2,CASSEARQNYGYTF,TGTGCCAGCAGTGAAGCGCGGCAGAACTATGGCTACACCTTC
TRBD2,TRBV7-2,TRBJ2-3,CASSSSGNTDTQYF,TGTGCCAGCAGCTCTAGCGGGAACACAGATACGCAGTATTTT
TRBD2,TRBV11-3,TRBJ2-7,CASSRGGGGMGEQYF,TGTGCCAGCAGCCGAGGTGGCGGGGGAATGGGTGAGCAGTACTTC
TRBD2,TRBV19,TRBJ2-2,CASSIQAGGNTGELFF,TGTGCCAGTAGTATTCAAGCGGGGGGGAACACCGGGGAGCTGTTTTTT
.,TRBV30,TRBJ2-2,CAWSGVGRGLSGELFF,TGTGCCTGGAGTGGAGTGGGCAGGGGATTGTCCGGGGAGCTGTTTTTT
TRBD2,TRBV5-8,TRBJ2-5,CASSEGLAGDLETQYF,TGTGCCAGCAGCGAGGGACTAGCGGGAGACTTGGAGACCCAGTACTTC
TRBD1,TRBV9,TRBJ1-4,CASSHTGGETNEKLFF,TGTGCCAGCAGCCATACAGGGGGCGAAACTAATGAAAAACTGTTTTTT
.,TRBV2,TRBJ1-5,CASSGTGNSNQPQHF,TGTGCCAGCAGCGGAACAGGGAATAGCAATCAGCCCCAGCATTTT
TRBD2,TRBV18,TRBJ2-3,CASSPRSGRSTDTQYF,TGTGCCAGCTCACCACGGAGCGGGAGGAGCACAGATACGCAGTATTTT
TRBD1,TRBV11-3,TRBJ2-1,CASSSSWDRVTYNEQFF,TGTGCCAGCAGCTCTTCTTGGGACAGGGTTACCTACAATGAGCAGTTCTTC
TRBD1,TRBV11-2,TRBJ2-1,CASSLGTETYNEQFF,TGTGCCAGCAGCTTGGGGACAGAGACCTACAATGAGCAGTTCTTC
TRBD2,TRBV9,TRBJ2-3,CASGLAGDFTDTQYF,TGTGCCAGCGGACTAGCGGGAGACTTCACAGATACGCAGTATTTT
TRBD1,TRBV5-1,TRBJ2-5,CASSPGTAEAQYF,TGCGCCAGCAGCCCCGGGACAGCCGAAGCCCAGTACTTC
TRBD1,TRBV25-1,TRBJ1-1,CASSEPNRGAREAFF,TGTGCCAGCAGTGAACCTAACAGGGGAGCGAGAGAAGCTTTCTTT
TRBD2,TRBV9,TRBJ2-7,CASSVESGSGYEQYF,TGTGCCAGCAGCGTAGAGAGCGGGAGTGGGTACGAGCAGTACTTC
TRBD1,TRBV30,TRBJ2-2,CAWSVRQGATGELFF,TGTGCCTGGAGTGTCAGGCAGGGGGCAACCGGGGAGCTGTTTTTT
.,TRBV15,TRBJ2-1,CATSRELGSYNEQFF,TGTGCCACCAGCAGAGAACTAGGGTCCTACAATGAGCAGTTCTTC
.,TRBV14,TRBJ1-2,CASSQGVWGPNYGYTF,TGTGCCAGCAGCCAAGGGGTATGGGGCCCTAACTATGGCTACACCTTC
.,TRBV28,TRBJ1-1,CASTYKQDTTEAFF,TGTGCCAGCACCTACAAACAGGACACCACTGAAGCTTTCTTT
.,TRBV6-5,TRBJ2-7,CASSPGQLAAYEQYF,TGTGCCAGCAGTCCAGGACAGCTAGCAGCCTACGAGCAGTACTTC
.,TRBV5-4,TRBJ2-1,CASSTSTTYNEQFF,TGTGCCAGCAGCACCTCGACAACTTACAATGAGCAGTTCTTC
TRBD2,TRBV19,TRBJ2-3,CASSRTSGRASDTQYF,TGTGCCAGTAGCCGTACTAGCGGGAGGGCCTCAGATACGCAGTATTTT
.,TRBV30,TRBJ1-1,CARSETTNTEAFF,TGTGCCCGGTCCGAGACAACGAACACTGAAGCTTTCTTT
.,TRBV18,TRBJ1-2,CASSPRRVTGVDPSGYTF,TGTGCCAGCTCACCACGACGCGTGACGGGGGTGGACCCTTCCGGCTACACCTTC
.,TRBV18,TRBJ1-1,CASSPRDFMNTEAFF,TGTGCCAGCTCACCACGGGACTTCATGAACACTGAAGCTTTCTTT
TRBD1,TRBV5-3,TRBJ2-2,CARSHGTGDRNTGELFF,TGTGCCAGAAGTCATGGAACAGGGGATAGGAACACCGGGGAGCTGTTTTTT
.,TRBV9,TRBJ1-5,CASSGGNNQPQHF,TGTGCCAGCAGCGGAGGGAACAATCAGCCCCAGCATTTT
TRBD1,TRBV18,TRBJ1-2,CASSPRGQGGNYGYTF,TGTGCCAGCTCCCCACGGGGGCAGGGGGGCAACTATGGCTACACCTTC
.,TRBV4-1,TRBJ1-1,CASSQVRTMNTEAFF,TGCGCCAGCAGCCAAGTTAGGACTATGAACACTGAAGCTTTCTTT
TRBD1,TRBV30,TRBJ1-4,CAWTPGQGANEKLFF,TGTGCCTGGACCCCTGGCCAGGGGGCAAATGAAAAACTGTTTTTT
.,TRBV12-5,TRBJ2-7,CASGLVTGFGSYEQYF,TGTGCTAGTGGTTTGGTAACAGGGTTCGGCTCCTACGAGCAGTACTTC
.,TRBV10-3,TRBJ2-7,CAISESGSYEQYF,TGTGCCATCAGTGAGTCCGGCTCCTACGAGCAGTACTTC
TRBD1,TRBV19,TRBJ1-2,CASSTRDRSGGYTF,TGTGCCAGTAGTACCCGGGACAGGAGCGGTGGCTACACCTTC
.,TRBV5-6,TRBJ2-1,CASSLTGELLENEQFF,TGTGCCAGCAGCCTGACGGGGGAGCTTCTTGAAAATGAGCAGTTCTTC
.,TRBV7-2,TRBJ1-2,CASSLNPSTGSSGRGYTF,TGTGCCAGCAGCTTAAATCCCTCCACAGGGAGTAGTGGTAGAGGCTACACCTTC
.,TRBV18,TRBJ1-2,CASSPPVSRSYGYTF,TGTGCCAGCTCACCTCCGGTGTCAAGATCCTATGGCTACACCTTC
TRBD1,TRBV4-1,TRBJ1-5,CASSQVQGAHQPQHF,TGCGCCAGCAGCCAAGTCCAGGGGGCGCACCAGCCCCAGCATTTT
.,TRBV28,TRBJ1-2,CASSLRDIRGYTF,TGTGCCAGCAGTCTCCGGGACATCCGCGGCTACACCTTC
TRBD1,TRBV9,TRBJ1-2,CASSARQGPVYGYTF,TGTGCCAGCAGCGCCAGACAGGGCCCGGTATATGGCTACACCTTC
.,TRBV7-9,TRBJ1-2,CASSLGGAGHGYTF,TGTGCCAGCAGCTTAGGGGGAGCGGGCCATGGCTACACCTTC
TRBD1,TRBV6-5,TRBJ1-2,CASSSWTGKYGYTF,TGTGCCAGCAGTTCCTGGACAGGGAAGTATGGCTACACCTTC
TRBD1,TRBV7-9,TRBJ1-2,CASSSGTGVNTF,TGTGCCAGCAGCTCCGGGACAGGGGTTAACACCTTC
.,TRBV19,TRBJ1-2,CASSPSASGGGYTF,TGTGCCAGTAGTCCGTCAGCCTCGGGGGGTGGCTACACCTTC
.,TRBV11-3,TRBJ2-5,CASRYPGGSRETQYF,TGTGCCAGCAGATACCCCGGCGGTTCACGAGAGACCCAGTACTTC
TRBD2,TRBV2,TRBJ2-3,CASKAGGRTDTQYF,TGTGCCAGCAAAGCGGGGGGGCGTACAGATACGCAGTATTTT
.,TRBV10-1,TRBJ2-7,CASSPGSTQLGEQYF,TGCGCCAGCAGTCCCGGGAGCACGCAATTGGGCGAGCAGTACTTC